This T cell receptor (beta chain) was captured in a study of a mutant IDH1 vaccine in newly diagnosed glioma. Turning to this clone: Its antigen remains unidentified.

Germline loops: CDR1 SEHNR, CDR2 FQNEAQ (reference sequence). The CDR3 extends over 15 amino acids. J lost 7 bases, V lost 5 bases, and 8 bases had no gene match. Some clones are missing from TCRdb's copy, which holds only in-frame ones; the method was immunoSEQ multiplex PCR. The table has 60,000 or so clones, 75% to 90% seen once. Time point indicated: week 11, during vaccination. The content of each vaccine dose was 300 ug of mutant IDH1 20-mer peptide, and topical imiquimod accompanied it. Every donor had a new WHO grade 3 or 4 astrocytoma that was IDH1-mutant, with loss of nuclear ATRX. The chain is built from TRBV7-9 and TRBJ2-1; 10 nucleotides match TRBD1. The sequencing used PBMCs, collected from a glioma patient whose treatment included an IDH1 peptide vaccine. The TCR originated in a man in his forties or fifties with glioma. The CDR3 DNA reads as TGTGCCAGCAGCGCAACAAGACAGGGGGCGAATGAGCAGTTCTTC. Translation gives CASSATRQGANEQFF. Based on the CDR3 plus reference TRBV7-9 and TRBJ2-1, the full variable domain is DTGVSQNPRHKITKRGQNVTFRCDPISEHNRLYWYRQTLGQGPEFLTYFQNEAQLEKSRLLSDRFSAERPKGSFSTLEIQRTEQGDSAMYLCASSATRQGANEQFFGPGTRLTVL.